Shown below are 24 T cell receptor beta chains from a single sample sequenced in a study of blood T cell repertoires in COVID-19. The assay was immunoSEQ multiplex PCR, and TCRdb's table has in-frame clones only and misses some. The sample includes about 46,000 clones, around 85% of them seen just once. The source material was peripheral blood. The receptors come from a man between 60 and 75 years old with acute or convalescent COVID-19.

The V gene is TRBV6-5, the J gene TRBJ1-6; TRBD1 aligns across 7 bases. The germline CDR1 and CDR2 sequences are MNHEY and SVGAGI. The CDR3 is 14 amino acids. J was trimmed by 6 bases and V by 6 bases; bases with no gene match: 5. CDR3 DNA sequence: TGTGCCAGCAGAAAGACAGGGTTTAATTCACCCCTCCACTTT. Its translation: CASRKTGFNSPLHF.

The CDR3 bases are TGTGCCAGCTCCCGAGACAGCTACCACACCGGGGAGCTGTTTTTT. Encoded protein: CASSRDSYHTGELFF. The genes are TRBV18 and TRBJ2-2; D perhaps matches TRBD1 (5 bases). Germline V CDR1 and CDR2: KGHSH, LQKENI. The CDR3 extends over 15 amino acids. V lost 6 bases and J 3 bases, leaving 14 bases between the germline ends.

This clone was picked up a small number of times. The chain couples TRBV6-1 to TRBJ1-1; D perhaps matches TRBD1 (5 bases). Germline CDR1 reads MNHNS; CDR2 reads SASEGT. Trimming shortened V by 1 base and J by 1 base, and 7 bases separated the two germline ends. The CDR3 sequence is 14 residues long. The CDR3 DNA follows: TGTGCCAGCAGTGAAGTGGGGGGGAACACTGAAGCTTTCTTT. Protein product: CASSEVGGNTEAFF.

The J gene is TRBJ1-1, the V gene TRBV18; a weak D match, TRBD1 (5 bases). The CDR3 is 14 amino acids. The ends were cut back, 2 bases at V and 5 bases at J, with 12 bases in the middle. CDR1 KGHSH and CDR2 LQKENI come from the germline V gene. Here the CDR3 DNA reads TGTGCCAGCTCACCAGGCCAGGGTAGGACTGAAGCTTTCTTT. This translates into CASSPGQGRTEAFF.

The rearrangement links TRBV11-2 to TRBJ2-1; unclear D gene. The CDR3 totals 13 residues. The V end lost 6 bases, the J end lost 8 bases, and 14 bases lay between the germline ends. Germline CDR1 SGHAT, CDR2 FQNNGV. The CDR3 loop reads CASSSRSKYEQFF. In nucleotides, the CDR3 is TGTGCCAGCAGTTCTCGGAGTAAGTATGAGCAGTTCTTC.

The chain employs TRBV7-9 and TRBJ1-2; D gene uncertain. The CDR3 sequence is 15 residues long. V dropped 6 bases and J dropped 2 bases, with 16 bases sitting between them. The V gene's germline CDR1 is SEHNR and CDR2 FQNEAQ (reference sequence). The CDR3: CASRSGEVSNYGYTF. CDR3 coding DNA: TGTGCCAGCAGGTCCGGGGAGGTTTCGAACTATGGCTACACCTTC.

The chain employs TRBV12-3 or TRBV12-4 and TRBJ1-3; D uncertain. V lost 6 bases and J lost 6, with 9 bases in between. There are 12 residues in the CDR3. The CDR3 here is CASSRQTNTIYF. CDR3 bases: TGTGCCAGCAGCAGGCAAACAAACACCATATATTTT.

The J gene is TRBJ2-7, the V gene TRBV15, with D maybe TRBD1 (5 bases). Deletions cut 1 base from V and 4 bases from J, with 11 bases between. Germline CDR1 reads LNHNV; CDR2 reads YYDKDF (reference sequence). The CDR3 has 14 residues. The CDR3 DNA sequence: TGTGCCACCAGCAGAGTCCAGGGCCCATACGAGCAGTACTTC. It is translated as CATSRVQGPYEQYF.

The rearrangement joins TRBV6-5 to TRBJ2-7; 11 bases map to TRBD2. The V gene's germline CDR1 is MNHEY and CDR2 SVGAGI. This CDR3 contains 16 residues. Germline trimming cut 2 bases from V and 2 bases from J; bases unmatched to any gene: 5. CDR3 loop: CASSYRGTSGTYEQYF. CDR3 sequence (DNA): TGTGCCAGCAGTTACCGCGGGACTAGCGGAACCTACGAGCAGTACTTC.

The chain recombines TRBV7-9 with TRBJ1-4; 7 bases line up with TRBD1. Unmatched junction bases numbered 4, after V lost 2 bases and J lost 7 bases. The CDR3 covers 14 residues. CDR1 is SEHNR, CDR2 FQNEAQ, per germline (reference sequence). The CDR3 is CASSLLTGVEKLFF. CDR3 coding DNA: TGTGCCAGCAGCTTACTCACAGGGGTTGAAAAACTGTTTTTT.

This clone was detected a few times. The chain recombines TRBV24-1 with TRBJ2-1; 10 bases are shared with TRBD1. The CDR3 covers 16 residues. After removal of 3 bases from V and 2 bases from J, the junction contained 3 bases not matched to a gene. Germline CDR1 reads KGHDR; CDR2 reads SFDVKD. In DNA, the CDR3 is TGTGCCACCAGTGATCCCGGGACAGGGGCCTACAATGAGCAGTTCTTC. The encoded protein is CATSDPGTGAYNEQFF.

The chain joins TRBV9 to TRBJ2-1; no clear D gene. V shed 0 bases and J shed 9 bases, with 7 bases lying between them. The CDR3 loop spans 12 amino acids. Germline-derived CDR1 and CDR2 are SGDLS and YYNGEE. The CDR3 DNA follows: TGTGCCAGCAGCGTAGAAAGAGGTGAGCAGTTCTTC. It translates to CASSVERGEQFF.

The chain combines TRBV7-3 with TRBJ2-7; 7 bases line up with TRBD2. The CDR3 sequence is 14 residues long. Germline CDR1 and CDR2: SGHTA and FQGTGA. J was trimmed by 3 bases and V by 1 base; bases with no gene match: 3. CDR3 amino acids: CASSLKGRGYEQYF. CDR3 bases: TGTGCCAGCAGCTTAAAGGGGAGGGGCTACGAGCAGTACTTC.

V gene TRBV28 combines with J gene TRBJ1-5; no clear D. The CDR3 extends over 15 amino acids. Trimming took off 6 bases at V and 2 bases at J, with 14 bases between the two ends. Germline V gene sequence: CDR1 MDHEN, CDR2 SYDVKM. As DNA, the CDR3 is TGTGCCAGCAGGCGCCCCTGGGAGGGCAATCAGCCCCAGCATTTT. Residues: CASRRPWEGNQPQHF.

The chain recombines TRBV2 with TRBJ1-5; 7 bases map to TRBD1. J gave up 3 bases and V 6 bases, and 8 bases lay outside the gene matches. CDR1 and CDR2 from the germline V gene are SNHLY and FYNNEI. This CDR3 contains 15 residues. The CDR3 DNA sequence: TGTGCCAGCAGCGCCGGACAGGAGTACAATCAGCCCCAGCATTTT. This sequence encodes CASSAGQEYNQPQHF. The full variable domain, rest sourced from reference TRBV2 and TRBJ1-5, is EPEVTQTPSHQVTQMGQEVILRCVPISNHLYFYWYRQILGQKVEFLVSFYNNEISEKSEIFDDQFSVERPDGSNFTLKIRSTKLEDSAMYFCASSAGQEYNQPQHFGDGTRLSIL.

The V call is TRBV3-1 (or the pseudogene TRBV3-2), the J call TRBJ2-2, with TRBD1 as a possible D gene (7 bases). CDR1 and CDR2 from the germline V gene are LGHDT and YNNKEL (reference sequence). CDR3 length: 14 amino acids. V was trimmed by 8 bases and J by 6 bases, leaving 16 bases between them. CDR3 sequence reads: CASGGQGVAGELFF. Written as DNA, the CDR3 is TGTGCCAGCGGAGGGCAGGGGGTTGCCGGGGAGCTGTTTTTT.

J is TRBJ2-1 and V is TRBV2; unclear D gene. The germline CDR1 and CDR2 sequences are SNHLY and FYNNEI. The CDR3 sequence is 13 residues long. Trimming stripped 3 bases from V and 6 bases from J, with 9 bases between. This CDR3 is CASSDPSVNEQFF. CDR3 in DNA: TGTGCCAGCAGTGACCCTTCCGTCAATGAGCAGTTCTTC.

The CDR3 sequence: CASSIVLDWRESTDTQYF. CDR3 nucleotide sequence: TGTGCCAGTAGTATAGTCCTGGACTGGCGGGAAAGCACAGATACGCAGTATTTT. The V gene is TRBV19, the J gene TRBJ2-3, with D possibly being TRBD2 (6 bases). CDR3 size: 18 residues. Trimming took 1 base from V and 0 from J, leaving 17 bases between them. Germline assignment: CDR1 LNHDA and CDR2 SQIVND (reference sequence).

V is TRBV24-1 and J is TRBJ2-7; D is possibly TRBD2 (6 bases). CDR3 length: 18 residues. The germline V gene encodes CDR1 KGHDR and CDR2 SFDVKD. V was clipped by 5 bases and J by 4 bases, with 26 bases between them. CDR3 DNA: TGTGCCACCAGTGTCTACACGCGTTTCCGACGGGAGAGATACGAGCAGTACTTC. The encoded protein is CATSVYTRFRRERYEQYF.

The chain uses TRBV11-1 and TRBJ2-7; no clear D. CDR1 SGHAT and CDR2 FQDESV come from the germline V gene (reference sequence). This CDR3 is 13 amino acids long. Trimming took 3 bases from V and 2 from J, leaving 8 bases between them. DNA for the CDR3: TGTGCCAGCAGCTTTGGCGGAGCCTACGAGCAGTACTTC. It encodes CASSFGGAYEQYF.

The chain employs TRBV5-4 and TRBJ2-6, with D possibly TRBD2 on 5 matching bases. CDR1 and CDR2 from the germline V gene are SGHNT and YYREEE (reference sequence). Trimming removed 4 bases at V and 8 bases at J, with 19 bases between. This CDR3 has 16 residues. In DNA form, the CDR3 reads TGTGCCAGCAGCCCTGGCCTGTCAGAGCGGCCCAACGTCCTGACTTTC. As protein: CASSPGLSERPNVLTF.

The chain has TRBV14 and TRBJ1-4; 8 bases agree with TRBD1. The CDR3 is 15 residues long. CDR1 and CDR2 from the germline V gene are SGHDN and FVKESK. V dropped 5 bases and J dropped 5; count of bases not matched to a gene: 7. This CDR3 reads CASSFGQGRNEKLFF. The CDR3 nucleotides read TGTGCCAGCAGCTTCGGACAGGGTCGGAATGAAAAACTGTTTTTT. Drawing the rest from reference TRBV14 and TRBJ1-4, the complete variable domain is EAGVTQFPSHSVIEKGQTVTLRCDPISGHDNLYWYRRVMGKEIKFLLHFVKESKQDESGMPNNRFLAERTGGTYSTLKVQPAELEDSGVYFCASSFGQGRNEKLFFGSGTQLSVL.

The chain is built from TRBV6-6 and TRBJ1-3, with a tentative D call TRBD1 (6 bases). V was shortened by 6 bases and J by 1 base, with 13 bases between the two germline ends. Germline lookup yields CDR1 MNHNY and CDR2 SVGAGI (reference sequence). CDR3 length: 15 amino acids. The CDR3 region is CASRDRLDSGNTIYF. The CDR3 coding sequence is TGTGCCAGCAGAGACAGGCTAGATTCTGGAAACACCATATATTTT.

The J gene is TRBJ2-3, the V gene TRBV4-1, with 8 bases identical to TRBD2. V was clipped by 3 bases and J by 2 bases; unmatched bases: 10. This CDR3 spans 17 amino acids. Germline V gene lookup returns CDR1 MGHRA and CDR2 YSYEKL. The CDR3 DNA reads as TGCGCCAGCAGCCACGGGAGGGCCACCCGATTCACAGATACGCAGTATTTT. It translates to CASSHGRATRFTDTQYF.